This T cell receptor (beta chain) was sequenced in a study of blood T cells in healthy people across ages. Study findings and constraints: Older age went with lower TCR beta diversity per million T cells, in a roughly linear way.

Looked up from germline, CDR1 is DFQATT and CDR2 is SNEGSKA (reference sequence). The CDR3 is 15 residues long. V lost 0 bases to trimming and J lost 3 bases; unmatched junction nucleotides: 7. This clonotype was seen ten or more times. What it recognizes is unknown. Primed by a sample-barcoded 5' primer and a J-beta primer mix, a second PCR proceeded for about 7 to 12 cycles. TCRdb recomputed calls from the 5' RACE reads with MiXCR, one row per CDR3 protein. The sample includes 1.5 million to 2 million distinct CDR3 sequences, roughly 30% of them seen just once. The origin of this receptor is a woman aged 25 to 39 in good health. J is TRBJ2-7 and V is TRBV20-1; TRBD1 agrees at 8 bases. Sequenced material: blood. The CDR3 sequence: CSARDDRTGYYEQYF. CDR3 nucleotide sequence: TGCAGTGCTAGAGACGACAGGACAGGGTACTACGAGCAGTACTTC.